A selection of T cell receptor beta chains follows, all from one sample in a study of CD8+CD57+ T cells in acquired aplastic anemia. TCRdb re-analysed the reads in MiXCR, keeping a single row per CDR3 protein. Among 450,000 to 550,000 distinct CDR3 sequences listed, more than 25% were seen once. The sequenced sample consisted of sorted CD4+, CD8+, or CD8+CD57+ T cells (not recorded which) from PBMCs. These receptor sequences come from a human donor with aplastic anemia. Each CDR3 is given with its conserved first and last residue. The order of the fields is clone size, J gene, D gene, V gene, CDR3 protein, CDR3 DNA. The D gene is left open where the match is weak. Some rows have no size entry. The others give once, few or many, or a class for an expanded clone.

NA TRBJ2-1 TRBD2 TRBV11-2 CASSPSGRAPYNEQFF TGTGCCAGCAGCCCCTCGGGGAGGGCCCCCTACAATGAGCAGTTCTTC
NA TRBJ1-5 NA TRBV12-3/TRBV12-4 CASSAGRGTNQPQHF TGTGCCAGCAGCGCTGGCCGGGGAACCAATCAGCCCCAGCATTTT
many TRBJ1-1 NA TRBV9 CASSVGAGTNTEAFF TGTGCCAGCAGCGTAGGGGCAGGTACGAACACTGAAGCTTTCTTT
many TRBJ1-1 NA TRBV9 CASSVERDTEAFF TGTGCCAGCAGCGTAGAGAGGGACACTGAAGCTTTCTTT
NA TRBJ1-1 TRBD1 TRBV20-1 CSAYDRGDTEAFF TGCAGTGCTTACGACAGGGGAGACACTGAAGCTTTCTTT
many TRBJ1-5 NA TRBV6-5 CASSYVGNQPQHF TGTGCCAGCAGTTACGTCGGTAATCAGCCCCAGCATTTT
few TRBJ1-1 TRBD1 TRBV9 CASSAGQGRTEAFF TGTGCCAGCAGCGCAGGACAGGGCCGCACTGAAGCTTTCTTT
NA TRBJ2-3 TRBD2 TRBV19 CASSITSGGHKGTDTQYF TGTGCCAGTAGTATAACTAGCGGGGGGCACAAGGGCACAGATACGCAGTATTTT
NA TRBJ2-3 NA TRBV11-1 CASSSITGTSYTDTQYF TGTGCCAGCAGCTCAATTACGGGGACTTCCTACACAGATACGCAGTATTTT
few TRBJ1-5 TRBD1 TRBV11-1 CASSPWTGGAEQPQHF TGTGCCAGCTCCCCCTGGACAGGGGGCGCAGAACAGCCCCAGCATTTT
NA TRBJ2-5 NA TRBV29-1 CSVEVSLRETQYF TGCAGCGTAGAAGTCAGTCTGCGGGAGACCCAGTACTTC
NA TRBJ1-2 TRBD1 TRBV29-1 CSVAPGQNTEANYGYTF TGCAGCGTTGCGCCGGGACAGAACACTGAAGCTAACTATGGCTACACCTTC
once TRBJ1-5 TRBD1 TRBV20-1 CSASPGTGDVGPQHF TGCAGTGCTAGTCCCGGGACAGGGGATGTGGGGCCCCAGCATTTT
many TRBJ2-3 NA TRBV20-1 CSAGHGVSTDTQYF TGCAGTGCTGGACATGGGGTTAGCACAGATACGCAGTATTTT
NA TRBJ2-5 NA TRBV27 CASSPGLGQETQYF TGTGCCAGCAGCCCGGGACTGGGCCAAGAGACCCAGTACTTC
NA TRBJ2-5 NA TRBV25-1 CASSFQGRTQYF TGTGCCAGCAGTTTTCAAGGCCGAACCCAGTACTTC
many TRBJ2-3 TRBD2 TRBV10-3 CAISEGLAGSSDTQYF TGTGCCATCAGTGAAGGACTAGCGGGGTCCTCAGATACGCAGTATTTT
NA TRBJ1-6 NA TRBV2 CASGGRQDGYNSPLHF TGTGCCAGCGGGGGGCGACAGGACGGCTATAATTCACCCCTCCACTTT
NA TRBJ2-7 NA TRBV20-1 CSASSRGQIAYEQYF TGCAGTGCCAGCAGCCGAGGACAGATTGCCTACGAGCAGTACTTC
many TRBJ2-7 TRBD2 TRBV29-1 CSVEGPSGRNSEQYF TGCAGCGTTGAAGGCCCTAGCGGGAGGAACTCGGAGCAGTACTTC
many TRBJ1-2 NA TRBV5-1 CASSLADRNYGYTF TGCGCCAGCAGCTTGGCCGACAGGAACTATGGCTACACCTTC
NA TRBJ2-7 NA TRBV15 CATSRDGTFDEQYF TGTGCCACCAGCAGAGACGGGACATTCGACGAGCAGTACTTC
many TRBJ1-6 NA TRBV7-2 CASSAGARGSPLHF TGTGCCAGCAGCGCAGGGGCGCGGGGATCACCCCTCCACTTT
many TRBJ2-7 NA TRBV19 CASSDSALGGTYEQYF TGTGCCAGTAGTGACTCCGCACTCGGCGGGACCTACGAGCAGTACTTC
NA TRBJ1-2 NA TRBV25-1 CASSEGVGAYGYTF TGTGCCAGCAGTGAAGGGGTAGGGGCCTATGGCTACACCTTC
NA TRBJ2-2 NA TRBV24-1 CATNAAGELFF TGTGCCACCAACGCGGCCGGGGAGCTGTTTTTT